One TCR beta chain is described in this entry. Antigen: not known. This sample is part of a study of beta chain features in type 1 diabetes. Overall study context: Patients did not differ from healthy donors in age, gender or cell yield.

Findings and caveats of the study: cDNA-based sequencing might over-represent cells highly expressing TCR. Any HLA-type effect on TCRB rearrangement remained unresolved here. For Type 1 diabetes patients, all four CD4+ subsets carried TCRB CDR3s that were moderately but significantly shorter.

V was clipped by 6 bases and J by 4 bases; unmatched bases: 8. Germline loops: CDR1 MNHEY, CDR2 SMNVEV (reference sequence). This CDR3 has 14 residues. Researchers reported sorting CD4+ naive, central memory, regulatory and stem cell-like memory cells via CD45RO/CCR7/CD25/CD127/CD95/CD27. Every bit of the isolated RNA underwent reverse transcription, so sequencing read expressed TCRB transcripts. The assay was immunoSEQ multiplex PCR, and TCRdb's table has in-frame clones only and misses some. This sample yields about 650,000 clones, of which roughly an eighth are seen a single time; 0.09% to 0.15% belongs to the top ten.

The clonotype comes from a man aged 25-40 years with type 1 diabetes. This chain uses TRBV27 with TRBJ1-2; TRBD1 agrees at 7 bases. Sequencing used naive CD4+ T cells from blood. The CDR3 loop reads CASRTDRQFYGYTF. CDR3 nucleotide sequence: TGTGCCAGCAGGACGGACAGGCAATTCTATGGCTACACCTTC.